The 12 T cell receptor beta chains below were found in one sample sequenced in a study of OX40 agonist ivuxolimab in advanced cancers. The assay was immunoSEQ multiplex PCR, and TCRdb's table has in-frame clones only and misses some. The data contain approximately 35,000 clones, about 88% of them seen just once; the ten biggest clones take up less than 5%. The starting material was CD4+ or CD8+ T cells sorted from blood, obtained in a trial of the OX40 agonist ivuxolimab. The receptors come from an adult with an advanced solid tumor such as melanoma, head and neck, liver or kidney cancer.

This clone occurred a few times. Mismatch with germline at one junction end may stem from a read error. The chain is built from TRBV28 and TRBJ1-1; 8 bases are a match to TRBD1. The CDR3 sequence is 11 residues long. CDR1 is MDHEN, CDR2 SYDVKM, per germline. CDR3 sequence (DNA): TGCGCGGCAGGGGGCCTCACTGAAGCTTTCTTT. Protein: CAAGGLTEAFF.

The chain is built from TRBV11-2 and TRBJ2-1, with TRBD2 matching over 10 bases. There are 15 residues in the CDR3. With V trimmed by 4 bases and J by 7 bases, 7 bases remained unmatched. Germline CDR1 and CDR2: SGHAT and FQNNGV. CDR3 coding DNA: TGTGCCAGCAGCTCGACTAGCGGGTTTCTAAATGAGCAGTTCTTC. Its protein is CASSSTSGFLNEQFF.

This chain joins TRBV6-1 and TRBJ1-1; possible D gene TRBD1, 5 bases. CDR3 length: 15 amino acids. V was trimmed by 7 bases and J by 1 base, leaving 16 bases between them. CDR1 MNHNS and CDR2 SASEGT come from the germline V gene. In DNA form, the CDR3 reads TGTGCCAGCAAAGTCGTCGGGGCTTCGAACACTGAAGCTTTCTTT. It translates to CASKVVGASNTEAFF.

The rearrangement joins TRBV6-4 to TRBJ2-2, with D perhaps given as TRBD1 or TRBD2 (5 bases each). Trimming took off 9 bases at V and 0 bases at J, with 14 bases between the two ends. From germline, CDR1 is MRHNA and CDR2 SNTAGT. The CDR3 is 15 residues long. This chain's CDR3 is CASRMGVANTGELFF. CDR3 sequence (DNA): TGTGCCAGTCGCATGGGGGTAGCGAACACCGGGGAGCTGTTTTTT.

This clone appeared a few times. CDR3 sequence: CASSLGSNQPQHF. The CDR3 nucleotides are TGCGCCAGCAGCTTGGGGTCGAATCAGCCCCAGCATTTT. V gene TRBV5-1 combines with J gene TRBJ1-5; D unresolved. This CDR3 has 13 residues. Germline V gene sequence: CDR1 SGHRS, CDR2 YFSETQ. The V end lost 0 bases, the J end lost 4 bases, and 5 bases lay between the germline ends.

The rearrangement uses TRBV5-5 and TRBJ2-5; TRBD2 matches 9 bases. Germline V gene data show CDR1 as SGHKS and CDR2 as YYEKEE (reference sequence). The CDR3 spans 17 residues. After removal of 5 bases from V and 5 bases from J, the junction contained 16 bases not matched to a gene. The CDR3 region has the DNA TGTGCCAGCAGATCAACGCCGGGGGGCGCGGGAGGGGAGACCCAGTACTTC. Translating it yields CASRSTPGGAGGETQYF.

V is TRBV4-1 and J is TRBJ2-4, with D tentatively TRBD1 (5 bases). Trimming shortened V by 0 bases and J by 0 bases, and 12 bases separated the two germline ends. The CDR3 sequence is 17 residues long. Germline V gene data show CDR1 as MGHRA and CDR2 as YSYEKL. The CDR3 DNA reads TGCGCCAGCAGCCAAGATCAGGGCTCCATAGCCAAAAACATTCAGTACTTC. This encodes CASSQDQGSIAKNIQYF.

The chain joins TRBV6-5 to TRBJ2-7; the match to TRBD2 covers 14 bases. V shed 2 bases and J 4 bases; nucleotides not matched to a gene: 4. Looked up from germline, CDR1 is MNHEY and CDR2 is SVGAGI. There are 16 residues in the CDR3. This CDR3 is CASSYAGTSGRYEQYF. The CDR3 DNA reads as TGTGCCAGCAGTTACGCAGGGACTAGCGGGAGATACGAGCAGTACTTC.

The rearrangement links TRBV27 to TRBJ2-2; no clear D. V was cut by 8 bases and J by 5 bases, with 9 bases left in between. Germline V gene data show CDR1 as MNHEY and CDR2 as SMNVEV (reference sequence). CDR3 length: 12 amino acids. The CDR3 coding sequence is TGTGCCAGCGCGACGAGGACCGGGGAGCTGTTTTTT. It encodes CASATRTGELFF.

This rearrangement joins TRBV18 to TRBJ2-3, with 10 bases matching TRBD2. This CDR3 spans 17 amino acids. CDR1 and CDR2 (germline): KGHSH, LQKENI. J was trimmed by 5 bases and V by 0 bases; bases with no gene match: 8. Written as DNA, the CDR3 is TGTGCCAGCTCACCACCTAGGCTAGCGGGAGCCCTAGATACGCAGTATTTT. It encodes CASSPPRLAGALDTQYF.

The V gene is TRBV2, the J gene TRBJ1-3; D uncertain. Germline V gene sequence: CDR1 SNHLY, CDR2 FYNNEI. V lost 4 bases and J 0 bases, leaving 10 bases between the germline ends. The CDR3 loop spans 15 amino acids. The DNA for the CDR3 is TGTGCCAGCAGTGTCACATCCCTCTCTGGAAACACCATATATTTT. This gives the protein CASSVTSLSGNTIYF.

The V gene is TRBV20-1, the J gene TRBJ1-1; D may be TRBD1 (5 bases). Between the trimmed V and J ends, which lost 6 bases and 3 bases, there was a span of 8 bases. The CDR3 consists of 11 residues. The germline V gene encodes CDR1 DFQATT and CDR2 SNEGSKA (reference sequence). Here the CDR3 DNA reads TGCAGTGCCCAGGGTCACACTGAAGCTTTCTTT. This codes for CSAQGHTEAFF.